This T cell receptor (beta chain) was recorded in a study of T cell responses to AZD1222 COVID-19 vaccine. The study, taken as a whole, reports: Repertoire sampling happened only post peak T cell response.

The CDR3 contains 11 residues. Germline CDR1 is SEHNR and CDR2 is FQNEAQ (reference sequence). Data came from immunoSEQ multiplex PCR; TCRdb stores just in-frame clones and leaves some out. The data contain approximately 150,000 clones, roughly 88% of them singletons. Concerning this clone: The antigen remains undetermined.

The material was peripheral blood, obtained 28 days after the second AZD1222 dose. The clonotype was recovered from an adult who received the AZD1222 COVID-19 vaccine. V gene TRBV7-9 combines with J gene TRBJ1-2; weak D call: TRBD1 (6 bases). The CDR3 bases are TGTGCTGGAGGGGGTTTCTATGGCTACACCTTC. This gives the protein CAGGGFYGYTF.